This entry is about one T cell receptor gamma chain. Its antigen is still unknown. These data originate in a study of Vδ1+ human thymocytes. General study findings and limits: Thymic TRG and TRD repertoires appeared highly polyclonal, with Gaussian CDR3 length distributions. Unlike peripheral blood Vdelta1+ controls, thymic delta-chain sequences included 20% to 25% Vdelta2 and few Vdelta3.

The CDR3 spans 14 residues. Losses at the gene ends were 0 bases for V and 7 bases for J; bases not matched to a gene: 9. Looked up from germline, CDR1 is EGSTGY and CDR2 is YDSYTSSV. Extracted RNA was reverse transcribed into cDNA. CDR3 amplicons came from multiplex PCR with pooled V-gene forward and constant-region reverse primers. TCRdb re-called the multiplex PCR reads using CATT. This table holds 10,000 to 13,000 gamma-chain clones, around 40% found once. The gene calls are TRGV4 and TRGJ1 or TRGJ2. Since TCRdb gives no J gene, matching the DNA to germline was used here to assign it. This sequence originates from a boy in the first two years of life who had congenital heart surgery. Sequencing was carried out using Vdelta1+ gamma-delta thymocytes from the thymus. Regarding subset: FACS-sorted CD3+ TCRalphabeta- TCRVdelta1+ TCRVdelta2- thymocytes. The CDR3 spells CATWDGPHGYKKLF. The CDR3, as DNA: TGTGCCACCTGGGATGGGCCTCACGGATATAAGAAACTCTTT.